Below, 2 T cell receptor beta chains from the same sample are listed, as sequenced in a study of blood T cell repertoires in COVID-19. Here immunoSEQ multiplex PCR was the method, and the copy in TCRdb shows in-frame clones only, minus some. Of 120,000 to 150,000 clones in the sample, 82% were seen once. Sequencing was done on a sample of peripheral blood. Receptors were obtained from a human donor with acute or convalescent COVID-19. The donor label of this sample is uncertain.

This clone was picked up a small number of times. As DNA, the CDR3 is TGTGCCAGTAGTATACAGGGGGTGAGTACTGAAGCTTTCTTT. Protein: CASSIQGVSTEAFF. The J gene is TRBJ1-1, the V gene TRBV19; TRBD1 aligns across 7 bases. This CDR3 has 14 residues. CDR1 is LNHDA, CDR2 SQIVND, per germline (reference sequence). V lost 2 bases, J lost 5 bases, and 5 bases stayed unmatched.

The chain couples TRBV5-1 to TRBJ1-2; 7 bases fit TRBD1. The ends lost 3 bases at V and 4 bases at J; junction bases unmatched: 12. Germline V lookup: CDR1 SGHRS, CDR2 YFSETQ. The CDR3 consists of 16 residues. The CDR3, as DNA: TGCGCCAGCAGCTCGAAAAGCACCGGGACAGTCTATGGCTACACCTTC. As protein: CASSSKSTGTVYGYTF.